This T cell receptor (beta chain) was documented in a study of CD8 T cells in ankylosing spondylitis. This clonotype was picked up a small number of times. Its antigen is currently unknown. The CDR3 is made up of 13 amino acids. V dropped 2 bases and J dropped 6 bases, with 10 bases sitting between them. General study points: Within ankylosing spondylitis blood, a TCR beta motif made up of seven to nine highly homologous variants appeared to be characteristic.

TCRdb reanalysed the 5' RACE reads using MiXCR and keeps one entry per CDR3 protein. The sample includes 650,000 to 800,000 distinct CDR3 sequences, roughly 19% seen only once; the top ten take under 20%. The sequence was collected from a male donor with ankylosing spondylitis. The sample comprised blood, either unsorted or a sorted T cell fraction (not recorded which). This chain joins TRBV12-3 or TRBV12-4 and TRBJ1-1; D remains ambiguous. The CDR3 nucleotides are TGTGCCAGCAGTTTATCCGGGGATTCTGAAGCTTTCTTT. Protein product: CASSLSGDSEAFF.